These 8 T cell receptor beta chains were sequenced from one sample in a study of T-cell memory formation after mild COVID-19. MiXCR was run by TCRdb on the 5' RACE reads, yielding one entry per CDR3 protein. This sample has 40,000 to 60,000 distinct CDR3 sequences, with approximately 6.6% found just once. Input material: PBMCs or a T cell subset sorted from them (not recorded which). These receptor sequences come from a man between 18 and 29 years old who had mild COVID-19 (a few samples of this study predate the infection). Cell type and time point are not known.

The chain recombines TRBV2 with TRBJ1-2; D not resolved. The germline V gene encodes CDR1 SNHLY and CDR2 FYNNEI. Trimming removed 5 bases at V and 0 bases at J, with 13 bases between. The length of the CDR3 is 15 residues. The CDR3 coding sequence is TGTGCCAGCAGTTTGTTTCTCGGAGCTAACTATGGCTACACCTTC. This sequence encodes CASSLFLGANYGYTF.

There are a few counts of this clonotype. The rearrangement links TRBV5-6 to TRBJ2-3; a weak D match, TRBD2 (6 bases). The CDR3 has 16 residues. The V end lost 4 bases, the J end lost 0 bases, and 15 bases lay between the germline ends. Germline CDR1 is SGHDT and CDR2 is YYEEEE. The CDR3 spells CASSALLALSTDTQYF. In DNA form, the CDR3 reads TGTGCCAGCAGCGCGCTTCTAGCGCTCAGCACAGATACGCAGTATTTT.

The chain carries TRBV12-3 or TRBV12-4 and TRBJ1-2; possible D gene TRBD1, 5 bases. The CDR3 loop spans 14 amino acids. Deletions cut 5 bases from V and 4 bases from J, with 14 bases between. CDR3 bases: TGTGCCAGCAGTCTGGGGGGAGAAACCTATGGCTACACCTTC. It encodes CASSLGGETYGYTF.

The chain is built from TRBV7-2 and TRBJ2-1; 9 bases fit TRBD1. The CDR3 extends over 15 amino acids. The V and J ends lost 1 base and 4 bases, in that order; junction bases with no gene match: 2. Germline CDR1 is SGHTA and CDR2 is FQGNSA. The CDR3: CASSLGQGEYNEQFF. CDR3 nucleotides: TGTGCCAGCAGCTTAGGACAGGGGGAGTACAATGAGCAGTTCTTC.

The gene calls are TRBV5-5 and TRBJ1-1; no clear D. CDR1 is SGHKS, CDR2 YYEKEE, per germline (reference sequence). The CDR3 sequence is 12 residues long. Trimming took 4 bases from V and 5 from J, leaving 9 bases between them. CDR3 sequence reads: CASSPTQTEAFF. The CDR3 DNA follows: TGTGCCAGCAGCCCCACCCAGACTGAAGCTTTCTTT. The complete variable domain, with remaining parts taken from reference TRBV5-5 and TRBJ1-1, reads DAGVTQSPTHLIKTRGQQVTLRCSPISGHKSVSWYQQVLGQGPQFIFQYYEKEERGRGNFPDRFSARQFPNYSSELNVNALLLGDSALYLCASSPTQTEAFFGQGTRLTVV.

This clonotype was counted a few times. This chain joins TRBV7-2 and TRBJ1-3, with D uncertain. CDR3 length: 16 residues. V was trimmed by 1 base and J by 2 bases, leaving 12 bases between them. The germline V gene encodes CDR1 SGHTA and CDR2 FQGNSA. The CDR3 reads CASSLVAARAGNTIYF. DNA of the CDR3: TGTGCCAGCAGCTTAGTTGCGGCAAGGGCTGGAAACACCATATATTTT.

This clonotype came up a few times. The chain recombines TRBV5-1 with TRBJ1-5, with TRBD1 as a possible D gene (6 bases). The CDR3 is made up of 15 amino acids. Per germline, CDR1 SGHRS and CDR2 YFSETQ. V was shortened by 0 bases and J by 3 bases, with 10 bases between the two germline ends. The chain's CDR3 is CASSLGGGPNQPQHF. CDR3 coding DNA: TGCGCCAGCAGCTTGGGGGGGGGGCCCAATCAGCCCCAGCATTTT.

This clonotype came up many times. V gene TRBV11-2 combines with J gene TRBJ1-2; no clear D gene. The germline V gene has CDR1 SGHAT and CDR2 FQNNGV. The CDR3 totals 11 residues. V lost 3 bases and J 6 bases, leaving 5 bases between the germline ends. The CDR3 protein is CASSFRDGYTF. The CDR3, as DNA: TGTGCCAGCAGCTTTCGGGATGGCTACACCTTC.